This TCR beta chain originates from a study of T-cell reconstitution after alpha-beta-depleted transplantation in children. Study-wide points: Hyperexpanded clones declined; after one year, newly produced T cells mostly supplied diversity.

Preparing the TCRbeta library involved the use of unique molecular identifiers. From the PCR reads, TCRdb called clonotypes with MiXCR, one entry per CDR3 protein. The table has about 980,000 distinct CDR3 sequences, about 29% seen once; the top ten hold about 28%. CDR3 size: 14 residues. V was clipped by 3 bases and J by 5 bases, with 13 bases between them. Per the germline V gene, CDR1 is SGDLS and CDR2 is YYNGEE. This clonotype appeared a few times. As yet, its antigen is unknown. The sequencing used PBMCs, mostly from graft donor cells, collected 360 days after TCRalphabeta/CD19-depleted stem cell transplant. This chain joins TRBV9 and TRBJ2-3; D remains ambiguous. This receptor was identified in a boy less than two years old who had a stem cell transplant for SCID, so the T cells may come from the graft donor. The CDR3, as DNA: TGTGCCAGCAGCGGTTGGCAAAGAGGAGATACGCAGTATTTT. Residues: CASSGWQRGDTQYF.